The text below deals with one TCR beta chain. Its cognate antigen has yet to be identified. No much larger clonotype is one base removed from it; base qualities were not supplied. The germline V end is reduced by 4 bases and the J end by 8 bases; junction bases left unmatched: 5. CDR1 is given as SGHDT and CDR2 as YYEEEE, both from the germline V gene. The CDR3 goes from the cysteine to the phenylalanine over 14 residues. The kept DNA is CDR3 alone, 42 bases in frame from the first base. Genomic DNA was extracted from sorted cells for sequencing of the TCRbeta CDR3 region. The immunoSEQ Assay was used for sequencing of TCRbeta CDR3 regions. As stored in TCRdb, this immuneACCESS dataset retains in-frame rearrangements with V and J assigned. A fraction of the clones does not appear; measured against another copy, unresolved V genes explain less than half of the discrepancy, and the remainder lacks a known reason. This sample has approximately 40,000 clones in its table, and over 75% of those were observed once. 15% to 20% of the sample is taken by the ten largest.

This record comes from a study of OX40 agonist ivuxolimab in advanced cancers. Regarding the complete study: Ivuxolimab was a fully human IgG2 agonistic monoclonal antibody targeting the costimulatory receptor OX40 (CD134). In the dose-escalation cohort, roughly 80% of patients were male, and the mean age was about 55 years, with a range of 23 to 79. Among the roughly 50 dose-escalation patients, 19 had hepatocellular carcinoma, roughly 15 melanoma, 9 renal cell carcinoma and 9 head and neck cancer. Intravenous ivuxolimab was administered to patients every 2 weeks at six dose levels: 0.01, 0.1, 0.3, 1.5, 3 and 10 mg/kg. Prior anti-PD-1, anti-PD-L1 or anti-CTLA-4 therapy was permitted, and approximately 39% of dose-escalation patients had received checkpoint inhibitors. The point of sequencing TCRbeta in the periphery was to test whether ivuxolimab changed TCR sequence diversity and drove clonal T-cell expansion. Partial responses occurred in three dose-escalation patients, of whom one had hepatocellular carcinoma and two had cutaneous melanoma. The paper reports the monotherapy dose-escalation portion (N of about 54 patients) of the phase I ivuxolimab trial. The investigation overall reported the following: Low levels of normalized T-cell clonal expansion were also shown by some nonresponding patients. The antigen specificity of the clonally expanded peripheral T cells was not determined. After ivuxolimab, CD8+ T cells had more expanded clones than CD4+ T cells on average. At doses from 0.1 to 3.0 mg/kg, clonal expansion was seen in both CD4+ and CD8+ blood T cells between baseline and week 6. In the 0.1-3.0 mg/kg groups, partial responders were among the patients with the lowest normalized peripheral clonal expansion, particularly in CD8+ T cells.

Patients with autoimmune disease history or receiving systemic immunosuppression were excluded from the trial. Peripheral blood for TCR sequencing was drawn from every dose cohort at baseline, at cycle 4 day 1 and at cycle 7 day 1. The samples were drawn from a first-in-human, open-label, multicenter phase I dose-escalation trial of ivuxolimab. Adults with locally advanced or metastatic melanoma, renal cell, hepatocellular, or head and neck squamous cell carcinoma were enrolled in the trial. Before TCR sequencing, CD4+ T cells and CD8+ T cells from peripheral blood were sorted into separate populations.

Here the sequenced sample was CD4+ or CD8+ T cells sorted from blood, taken in a trial of the OX40 agonist ivuxolimab. The V and J genes are TRBV5-6 and TRBJ1-6; TRBD1 agrees with 8 junctional bases. The receptor's source is an adult with an advanced solid tumor such as melanoma, head and neck, liver or kidney cancer. The CDR3 region has the sequence CASSRGTGYSPLHF. The DNA sequence follows: TGTGCCAGCAGCCGCGGGACAGGATATTCACCCCTCCACTTT.